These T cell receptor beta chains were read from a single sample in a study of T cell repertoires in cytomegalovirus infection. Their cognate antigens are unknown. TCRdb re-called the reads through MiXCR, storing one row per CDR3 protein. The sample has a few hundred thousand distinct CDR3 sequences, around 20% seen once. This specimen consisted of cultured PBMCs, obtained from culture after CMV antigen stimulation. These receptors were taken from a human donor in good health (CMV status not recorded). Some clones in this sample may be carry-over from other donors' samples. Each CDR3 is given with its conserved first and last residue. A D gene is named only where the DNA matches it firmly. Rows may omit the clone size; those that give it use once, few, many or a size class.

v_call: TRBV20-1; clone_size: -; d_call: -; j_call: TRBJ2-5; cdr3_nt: TGCAGTGCTAGAGATCGGTCCCACAACCAAGAGACCCAGTACTTC; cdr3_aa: CSARDRSHNQETQYF
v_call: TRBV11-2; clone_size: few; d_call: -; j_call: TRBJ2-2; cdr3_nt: TGTGCCAGCAGTTACAAACAGGGATATCTCACCGGGGAGCTGTTTTTT; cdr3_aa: CASSYKQGYLTGELFF
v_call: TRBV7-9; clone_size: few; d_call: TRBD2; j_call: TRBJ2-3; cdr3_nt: TGTGCCAGCAGCCCCCTAGCGGGATCCGGTACGCAGTATTTT; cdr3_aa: CASSPLAGSGTQYF
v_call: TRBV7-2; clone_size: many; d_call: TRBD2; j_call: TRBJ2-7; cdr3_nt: TGTGCCAGCAGCTGGGGGACACGTTTAGCGGGATCCTACGAGCAGTACTTC; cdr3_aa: CASSWGTRLAGSYEQYF
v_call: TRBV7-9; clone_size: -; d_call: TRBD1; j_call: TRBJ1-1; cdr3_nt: TGTGCCAGCAGCTTAGGCAGGGGGCTCATGAACACTGAAGCTTTCTTT; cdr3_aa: CASSLGRGLMNTEAFF
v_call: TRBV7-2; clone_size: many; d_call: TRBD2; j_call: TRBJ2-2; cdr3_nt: TGTGCCAGCAGCTTAGCGCTAACTAGCGGGGGGAGAGGAACCGGGGAGCTGTTTTTT; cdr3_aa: CASSLALTSGGRGTGELFF
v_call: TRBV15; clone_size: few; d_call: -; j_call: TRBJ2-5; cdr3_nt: TGTGCCACCAGCAGAGATACCTCAGAGACCCAGTACTTC; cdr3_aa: CATSRDTSETQYF
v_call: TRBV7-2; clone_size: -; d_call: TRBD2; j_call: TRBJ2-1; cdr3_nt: TGTGCCAGCAGCTTAGGACTAGCGGGAGGAGGCTATGAGCAGTTCTTC; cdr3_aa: CASSLGLAGGGYEQFF
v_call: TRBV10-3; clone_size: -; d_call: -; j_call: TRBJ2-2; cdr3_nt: TGTGCCATAAGGGAGGCAGCGAACACCGGGGAGCTGTTTTTT; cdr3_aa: CAIREAANTGELFF
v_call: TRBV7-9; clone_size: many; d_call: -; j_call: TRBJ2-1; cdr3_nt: TGTGCCAGCAGCCCGCAGTCTTACAATGAGCAGTTCTTC; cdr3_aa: CASSPQSYNEQFF
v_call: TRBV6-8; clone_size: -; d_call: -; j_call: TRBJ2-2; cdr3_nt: TGTGCCAGCAGTTACTCGTCCGGTTCGAACACCGGGGAGCTGTTTTTT; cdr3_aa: CASSYSSGSNTGELFF
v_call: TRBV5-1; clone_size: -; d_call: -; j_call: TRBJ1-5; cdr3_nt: TGCGCCAGCAGCCTTCAGGGTATTGGGAGCAATCAGCCCCAGCATTTT; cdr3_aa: CASSLQGIGSNQPQHF
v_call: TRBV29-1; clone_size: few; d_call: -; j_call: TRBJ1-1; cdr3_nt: TGCAGCATACGGGGGGCTTTCTTT; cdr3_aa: CSIRGAFF
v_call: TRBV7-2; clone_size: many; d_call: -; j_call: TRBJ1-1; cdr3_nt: TGTGCCAGCAGCTTAGATGAACTTTCTGAAGCTTTCTTT; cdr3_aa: CASSLDELSEAFF
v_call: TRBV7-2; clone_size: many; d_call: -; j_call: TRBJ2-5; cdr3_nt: TGTGCCAGCAGCTTGGAGCAGGCTAGCGAGACCCAGTACTTC; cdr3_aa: CASSLEQASETQYF
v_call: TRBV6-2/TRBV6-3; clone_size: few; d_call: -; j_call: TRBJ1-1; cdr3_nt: TGTGCCAGCAGTTACCCGCAATGGGCTGAAGCTTTCTTT; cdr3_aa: CASSYPQWAEAFF
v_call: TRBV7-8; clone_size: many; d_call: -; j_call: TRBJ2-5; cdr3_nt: TGTGCCAGCAGCTTGAAGAGGACGGAAGAGACCCAGTACTTC; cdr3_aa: CASSLKRTEETQYF
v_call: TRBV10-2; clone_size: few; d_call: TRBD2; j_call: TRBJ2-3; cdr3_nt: TGCGCCAGCAGTGACCCCCCGAGGGCGGGGGGAACAGATACGCAGTATTTT; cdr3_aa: CASSDPPRAGGTDTQYF
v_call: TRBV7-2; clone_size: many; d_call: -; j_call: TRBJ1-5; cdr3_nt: TGTGCCAGCAGCTTAGTCGTCAGTAGCAATCAGCCCCAGCATTTT; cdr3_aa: CASSLVVSSNQPQHF
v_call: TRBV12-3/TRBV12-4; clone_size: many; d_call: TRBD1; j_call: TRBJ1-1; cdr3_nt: TGTGCCAGCAGAGGACAGGGTCGGACTGAAGCTTTCTTT; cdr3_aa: CASRGQGRTEAFF
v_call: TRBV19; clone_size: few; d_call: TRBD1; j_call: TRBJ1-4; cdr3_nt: TGTGCCAGTAGTATTGGACAGGGGGGTGAAAAACTGTTTTTT; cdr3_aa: CASSIGQGGEKLFF
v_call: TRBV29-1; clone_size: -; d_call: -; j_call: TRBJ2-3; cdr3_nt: TGCAGCGCCCACCGCCAGGGGCCCCCCCACACAGATACGCAGTATTTT; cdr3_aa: CSAHRQGPPHTDTQYF
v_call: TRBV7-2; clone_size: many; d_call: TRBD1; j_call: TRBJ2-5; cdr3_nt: TGTGCCAGCAGCTTAGGAGGGGGCAGAGTCCAGTACTTC; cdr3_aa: CASSLGGGRVQYF
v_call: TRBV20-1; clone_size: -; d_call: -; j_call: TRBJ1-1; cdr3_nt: TGCAGTGCTAGTGGGGACCGCGGGTACACTGAAGCTTTCTTT; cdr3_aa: CSASGDRGYTEAFF
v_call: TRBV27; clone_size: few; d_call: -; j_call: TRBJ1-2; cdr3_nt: TGTGCCAGCACCTCCTCCTTTGGAGGGGGAAATGGCTACACCTTC; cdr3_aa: CASTSSFGGGNGYTF
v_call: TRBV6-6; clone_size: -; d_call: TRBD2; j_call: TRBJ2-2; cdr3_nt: TGTGCCAGCAGTTACAACCCAGCGGGAGGGCGGGAGCTGTTTTTT; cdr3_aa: CASSYNPAGGRELFF
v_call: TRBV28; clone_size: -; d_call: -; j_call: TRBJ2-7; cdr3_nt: TGTGCCAGCAGTTTATTTCGCGGGACACACTCCTACGAGCAGTACTTC; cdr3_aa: CASSLFRGTHSYEQYF
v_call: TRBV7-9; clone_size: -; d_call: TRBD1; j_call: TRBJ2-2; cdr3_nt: TGTGCCAGCAGCTCCAAAGGGACAGGGTTCGGGGGCACCGGGGAGCTGTTTTTT; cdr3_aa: CASSSKGTGFGGTGELFF
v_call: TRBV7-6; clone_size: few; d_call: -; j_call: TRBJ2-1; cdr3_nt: TGTGCCAGCAGTACTAGCAAGTTTGACAATGAGCAGTTCTTC; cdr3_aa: CASSTSKFDNEQFF
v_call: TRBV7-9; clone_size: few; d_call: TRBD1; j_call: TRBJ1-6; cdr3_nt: TGTGCCACTTCCGGGACAGAAAATAATTCACCCCTCCACTTT; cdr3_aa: CATSGTENNSPLHF
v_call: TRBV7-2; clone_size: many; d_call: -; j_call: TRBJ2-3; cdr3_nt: TGTGCCAGCAGACCGAGCGGTACTAGCACAGATACGCAGTATTTT; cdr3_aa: CASRPSGTSTDTQYF
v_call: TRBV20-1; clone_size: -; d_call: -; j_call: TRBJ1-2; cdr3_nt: TGCAGTGCTAGCCATAAATTCGGTCCCTACACCTTC; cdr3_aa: CSASHKFGPYTF
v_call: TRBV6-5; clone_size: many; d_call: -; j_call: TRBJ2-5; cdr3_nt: TGTGCCAGCAGTTACGGAGCTGGGCTCCAAGAGACCCAGTACTTC; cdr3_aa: CASSYGAGLQETQYF
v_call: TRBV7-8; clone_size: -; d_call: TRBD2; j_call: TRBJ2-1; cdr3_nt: TGTGCCAGCAGCTTACCTCCGGGACTAGGCAATGAGCAGTTCTTC; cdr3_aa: CASSLPPGLGNEQFF
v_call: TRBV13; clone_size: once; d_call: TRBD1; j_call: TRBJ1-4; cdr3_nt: TGTGCCAGCAGCTTTCCGACAGGGGGCGGTGAAAAACTGTTTTTT; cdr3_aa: CASSFPTGGGEKLFF
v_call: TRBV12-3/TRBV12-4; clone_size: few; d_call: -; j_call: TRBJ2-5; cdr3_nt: TGTGCCAGCAGTCCGACCTCACTAGATCCCGCCCAGTACTTC; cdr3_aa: CASSPTSLDPAQYF
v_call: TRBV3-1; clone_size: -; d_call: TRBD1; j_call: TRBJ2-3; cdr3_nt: TGTGCCAGCAGCCAAGCCGACAGGGGAGGTACGCAGTATTTT; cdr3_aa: CASSQADRGGTQYF
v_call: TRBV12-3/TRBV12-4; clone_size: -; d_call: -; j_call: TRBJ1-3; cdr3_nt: TGTGCCAGCAGTTTTGATAGCTCGGTGGCTGGAAACACCATATATTTT; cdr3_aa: CASSFDSSVAGNTIYF
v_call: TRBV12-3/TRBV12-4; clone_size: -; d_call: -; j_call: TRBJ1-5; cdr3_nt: TGTGCCAGCAGTTCCCGACATCCCGGGAGCGCGGGCAATCAGCCCCAGCATTTT; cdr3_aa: CASSSRHPGSAGNQPQHF
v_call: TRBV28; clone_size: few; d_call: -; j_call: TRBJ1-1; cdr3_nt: TGTGGGCTTTACAGAATATACACTGAAGCTTTCTTT; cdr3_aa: CGLYRIYTEAFF
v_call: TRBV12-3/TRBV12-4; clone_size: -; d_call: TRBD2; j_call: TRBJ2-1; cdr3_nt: TGTGCCAGCAGTTCATCCACTAGCGGGGATTATGAGCAGTTCTTC; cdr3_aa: CASSSSTSGDYEQFF
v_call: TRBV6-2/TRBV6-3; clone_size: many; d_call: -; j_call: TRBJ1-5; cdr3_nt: TGTGCCAGCAGTTACTGGCAGGGTAATCAGCCCCAGCATTTT; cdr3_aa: CASSYWQGNQPQHF
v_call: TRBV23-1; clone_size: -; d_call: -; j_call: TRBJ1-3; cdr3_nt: TGCGCCAGCAGTCTCTACTGGCAGACACCGTCGGGGAACACCATATATTTT; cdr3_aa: CASSLYWQTPSGNTIYF
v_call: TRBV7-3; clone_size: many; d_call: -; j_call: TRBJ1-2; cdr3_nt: TGTGCCAGCAGCCCGGGAGGGGGACAACCCTATGGCTACACCTTC; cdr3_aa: CASSPGGGQPYGYTF
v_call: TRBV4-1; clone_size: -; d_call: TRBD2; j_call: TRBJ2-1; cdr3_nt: TGCGCCAGCAGCCAAGGCGGCGCTAGCGGGGGATACAATGAGCAGTTCTTC; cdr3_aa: CASSQGGASGGYNEQFF
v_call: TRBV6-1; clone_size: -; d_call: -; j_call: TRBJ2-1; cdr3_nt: TGTGCCAGCAGTATAGCGGAAGAGCAGTTCTTC; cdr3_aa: CASSIAEEQFF